This T cell receptor beta chain was identified in a study of OX40 agonist ivuxolimab in advanced cancers. Study overall: The patients' treatment was ivuxolimab, an agonistic anti-OX40 (CD134) antibody.

Collection of blood occurred at baseline, at cycle 4 day 1, and at cycle 7 day 1. TCRdb's copy holds only in-frame clones and misses some; the assay was immunoSEQ multiplex PCR. The sample includes 45,000 or so clones, around 90% of them seen just once. Germline values: CDR1 MDHEN, CDR2 SYDVKM. Trimming took off 5 bases at V and 1 base at J, with 3 bases between the two ends. The CDR3 has 13 residues. The J gene is TRBJ2-6, the V gene TRBV28; D remains ambiguous. The origin of this receptor is an adult with an advanced solid tumor such as melanoma, head and neck, liver or kidney cancer. Sequencing was performed on CD4+ or CD8+ T cells sorted from blood, taken in a trial of the OX40 agonist ivuxolimab. This CDR3 is CASSESGANVLTF. DNA for the CDR3: TGTGCCAGCAGTGAATCTGGGGCCAACGTCCTGACTTTC.